This T cell receptor beta chain was captured by sequencing in a study of shared clonotypes between healthy human individuals. The wider study: Each donor's CD8 memory used one plate, CD8 naive two, each CD4 subset three. Overall study findings and caveats: Owing to a small donor count, the genetic and exposure-history diversity represented was limited. Generation probabilities were higher for clonotypes shared across all four sorted-subset donors than for unshared ones.

As handled by the study authors: Without quality scores, immunoSEQ junctional reads could not be filtered like full-length reads. The protocol was immunoSEQ multiplex PCR, while the TCRdb copy is restricted to in-frame clones and leaves out a portion. V, J and clone size reflect that table, while D and trimming were determined from the DNA. The sample lists fewer than 2.5 million clones; approximately 93% were seen once. As to this clone: Its antigen remains unidentified.

This CDR3 is 14 amino acids long. The V end was cut by 5 bases, the J end by 3 bases, with 11 bases between. Germline V CDR1 and CDR2: LNHDA, SQIVND (reference sequence). The chain employs TRBV19 and TRBJ1-5; D not certain. This receptor was identified in a man aged 18-30 years in good health. Some clones in this sample may be carry-over from other donors' samples. Sequencing was carried out using naive CD4+ T cells from PBMCs. Subset specified: CD45RA+ positively selected. The CDR3 reads CASSSARANQPQHF. CDR3 in DNA: TGTGCCAGTAGTTCCGCGAGAGCCAATCAGCCCCAGCATTTT.